The next 14 T cell receptor beta chains were all read from a single sample in a study of neurological immune-mediated disorders. In TCRdb, the 5' RACE reads were re-called with MiXCR into one record per CDR3 protein. The table includes around 30,000 distinct CDR3 sequences, approximately 1.6% detected once. Sequences were obtained from PBMCs. Receptors originate from a woman aged 25 to 39 with multiple sclerosis.

This clonotype was counted ten times or more. The V and J genes are TRBV9 and TRBJ2-1, with 8 bases fitting TRBD1. The CDR3 extends over 14 amino acids. Germline lookup yields CDR1 SGDLS and CDR2 YYNGEE. J was trimmed by 4 bases and V by 3 bases; bases with no gene match: 3. CDR3 in DNA: TGTGCCAGCAGCGGAACAGGGGGTTACAATGAGCAGTTCTTC. Residues: CASSGTGGYNEQFF.

This clonotype has ten or more counts. The genes are TRBV6-2 or TRBV6-3 and TRBJ2-1, with unresolved D. The V end lost 2 bases, the J end lost 7 bases, and 12 bases lay between the germline ends. This CDR3 has 14 amino acids. CDR1 and CDR2 from the germline V gene are MNHEY and SVGEGT. The chain's CDR3 is CASSYGRQLNEQFF. CDR3 nucleotide sequence: TGTGCCAGCAGTTACGGTAGGCAGTTAAATGAGCAGTTCTTC.

This clonotype was seen many times. One junction end disagrees with the germline gene, perhaps due to a read error. The chain links TRBV2 to TRBJ2-5; D not certain. The CDR3 has 11 residues. Looked up from germline, CDR1 is SNHLY and CDR2 is FYNNEI. The CDR3 DNA follows: TGTGCCAGCAGTGAAATGTGGGCCTGGGCCTTC. It translates to CASSEMWAWAF.

This clonotype was recorded at least ten times. The chain joins TRBV5-1 to TRBJ1-1; 10 bases match TRBD1. Trimming took 0 bases from V and 5 from J; bases not matched to a gene: 7. The CDR3 loop spans 16 amino acids. Germline values: CDR1 SGHRS, CDR2 YFSETQ. The CDR3, as DNA: TGCGCCAGCAGCTTGGGTTCCGGGACAGGGGAAACTGAAGCTTTCTTT. This gives the protein CASSLGSGTGETEAFF. Drawing the rest from reference TRBV5-1 and TRBJ1-1, the complete variable domain is KAGVTQTPRYLIKTRGQQVTLSCSPISGHRSVSWYQQTPGQGLQFLFEYFSETQRNKGNFPGRFSGRQFSNSRSEMNVSTLELGDSALYLCASSLGSGTGETEAFFGQGTRLTVV.

This clonotype occurred many times. The chain combines TRBV7-2 with TRBJ1-6; D is ambiguous. CDR3 length: 14 residues. V lost 1 base to trimming and J lost 7 bases, with 8 bases between them. Germline V gives CDR1 SGHTA, CDR2 FQGNSA. CDR3 amino acids: CASSLVRANSPLHF. The CDR3 DNA reads TGTGCCAGCAGCTTAGTTAGGGCCAATTCACCCCTCCACTTT.

In this sample, this clonotype turned up many times. The chain links TRBV5-1 to TRBJ1-6, with D unclear. The length of the CDR3 is 13 residues. V lost 1 base and J lost 8, with 7 bases in between. Germline CDR1 reads SGHRS; CDR2 reads YFSETQ. The CDR3 loop is CASSLTADSPLHF. The CDR3 DNA sequence: TGCGCCAGCAGCTTGACCGCGGATTCACCCCTCCACTTT.

Many counts were recorded for this clonotype. This chain uses TRBV7-2 with TRBJ2-3, with D perhaps matching TRBD2 (6 bases). CDR3 size: 17 residues. Germline assignment: CDR1 SGHTA and CDR2 FQGNSA. Between the trimmed V and J ends, which lost 5 bases and 4 bases, there was a span of 22 bases. The CDR3 loop is CASSPHGVTRAADTQYF. CDR3 DNA: TGTGCCAGCAGCCCCCACGGGGTGACTAGGGCAGCAGATACGCAGTATTTT.

This clonotype showed up many times. The rearrangement uses TRBV3-1 and TRBJ1-2; D is unresolved. This CDR3 has 14 residues. Germline assignment: CDR1 LGHDT and CDR2 YNNKEL (reference sequence). Trimming took off 4 bases at V and 8 bases at J, with 17 bases between the two ends. Written as DNA, the CDR3 is TGTGCCAGCAGCCCGACTAAGGCAGCCACAGGCTACACCTTC. It specifies CASSPTKAATGYTF. The full variable domain, rest sourced from reference TRBV3-1 and TRBJ1-2, is DTAVSQTPKYLVTQMGNDKSIKCEQNLGHDTMYWYKQDSKKFLKIMFSYNNKELIINETVPNRFSPKSPDKAHLNLHINSLELGDSAVYFCASSPTKAATGYTFGSGTRLTVV.

This clonotype occurred many times. At one end, the junction sequence differs from germline, possibly due to a read error. The chain couples TRBV20-1 to TRBJ1-6; 10 bases agree with TRBD1. Germline V gives CDR1 DFQATT, CDR2 SNEGSKA (reference sequence). CDR3 size: 17 residues. The CDR3 loop is CSTGGLGLSSYNSPLHF. The CDR3 coding sequence is TGTTCGACAGGGGGCTTAGGGCTGAGCTCCTATAATTCACCCCTCCACTTT.

This clonotype was observed many times. The V and J genes are TRBV5-1 and TRBJ1-1; D is possibly TRBD1 (6 bases). CDR1 SGHRS and CDR2 YFSETQ come from the germline V gene. This CDR3 has 11 amino acids. With 5 bases removed from V and 8 bases from J, the gap between germline ends came to 10 bases. The CDR3 nucleotides read TGCGCCAGCAGAGGGGGACGGGAAGCTTTCTTT. Encoded protein: CASRGGREAFF. The complete variable domain, with remaining parts taken from reference TRBV5-1 and TRBJ1-1, reads KAGVTQTPRYLIKTRGQQVTLSCSPISGHRSVSWYQQTPGQGLQFLFEYFSETQRNKGNFPGRFSGRQFSNSRSEMNVSTLELGDSALYLCASRGGREAFFGQGTRLTVV.

This clonotype was counted at least ten times. The chain uses TRBV3-2 and TRBJ2-1; TRBD1, the table's D call, was not compared with the DNA. TRBV3-2 is recorded as a pseudogene. The CDR3 sequence is 16 residues long. CDR3 in DNA: TGTGCCAGCAGCCCGCGGGGGAGCTACAATAACAATGAGCAGTTCTTC. This translates into CASSPRGSYNNNEQFF.

This clonotype was seen many times. This sequence joins TRBV28 and TRBJ2-5; D unresolved. V lost 10 bases, J lost 6 bases, and 9 bases lay in between. In germline, CDR1 is MDHEN, CDR2 SYDVKM. The CDR3 contains 10 residues. CDR3 sequence reads: CATTIKTQYF. The CDR3 DNA follows: TGTGCCACAACCATAAAGACCCAGTACTTC.

This clonotype was counted at least ten times. This chain uses TRBV20-1 with TRBJ2-3, with 10 nucleotides matching TRBD2. The CDR3 extends over 14 amino acids. Germline CDR1 and CDR2: DFQATT and SNEGSKA (reference sequence). Trimming removed 2 bases from V and 7 bases from J; junction bases left unmatched: 6. The CDR3 sequence is CSARPSGGSNTQYF. For the CDR3, the DNA is TGCAGTGCTAGACCTAGCGGGGGATCGAATACGCAGTATTTT.

This clonotype appeared many times. The CDR3: CASSLVGQDRGGTQYF. Written as DNA, the CDR3 is TGCGCCAGCAGCTTGGTTGGACAGGACCGGGGCGGGACCCAGTACTTC. The chain employs TRBV5-1 and TRBJ2-5; TRBD1 matches at 7 bases. There are 16 residues in the CDR3. Trimming removed 0 bases from V and 7 bases from J; junction bases left unmatched: 12. Germline CDR1 and CDR2: SGHRS and YFSETQ.